The 17 T cell receptor beta chains presented below share a single source sample, sequenced in a study of blood T cell repertoires in COVID-19. Here immunoSEQ multiplex PCR was the method, and the copy in TCRdb shows in-frame clones only, minus some. The sample contains 350,000 to 450,000 clones, roughly 85% of which appear only once. The sample taken for sequencing was peripheral blood. Receptors originate from a woman aged 18-29 years with acute or convalescent COVID-19.

V and J are TRBV6-1 and TRBJ2-3; possible D gene TRBD2, 6 bases. In germline, CDR1 is MNHNS, CDR2 SASEGT. V was clipped by 3 bases and J by 2 bases, with 12 bases between them. The CDR3 totals 15 residues. This CDR3 reads CASSDGGAHTDTQYF. The DNA of the CDR3 is TGTGCCAGCAGTGATGGCGGGGCGCACACAGATACGCAGTATTTT.

The chain recombines TRBV10-3 with TRBJ1-1, with 7 bases that match TRBD1. The V gene end was trimmed by 5 bases and the J gene end by 3 bases; junction bases not matched to a gene: 12. The CDR3 runs to 16 residues. Germline V gives CDR1 ENHRY, CDR2 SYGVKD. The CDR3 is CAISRIRQGEDTEAFF. In DNA form, the CDR3 reads TGTGCCATCAGTCGTATCAGACAGGGTGAGGACACTGAAGCTTTCTTT.

CDR3 region: CASSPGTGALGVLHF. The CDR3 nucleotides are TGTGCCAGCAGCCCTGGGACAGGGGCACTGGGTGTCCTCCACTTT. The gene calls are TRBV9 and TRBJ1-6; TRBD1 matches 10 bases. CDR1 is SGDLS and CDR2 is YYNGEE in the germline V gene. V shed 4 bases, J shed 15 bases, and the junction held 13 bases outside the gene matches. This CDR3 contains 15 residues.

This clone was picked up a small number of times. The chain uses TRBV5-1 and TRBJ1-1; no definite D call. V lost 0 bases, J lost 5 bases, and 8 bases lay in between. CDR1 and CDR2 from the germline V gene are SGHRS and YFSETQ. The CDR3 totals 13 residues. The CDR3 loop reads CASSLAEGTEAFF. The DNA of the CDR3 is TGCGCCAGCAGCTTGGCCGAGGGTACTGAAGCTTTCTTT.

In the case of this clone: Other DNA variants within this sample encode the same CDR3. The chain is built from TRBV9 and TRBJ2-1; D unclear. V lost 0 bases and J 6 bases, leaving 4 bases between the germline ends. The CDR3 has 12 amino acids. Germline CDR1 is SGDLS and CDR2 is YYNGEE. CDR3: CASSVDSNEQFF. CDR3 bases: TGTGCCAGCAGCGTAGATAGCAATGAGCAGTTCTTC.

The chain uses TRBV18 and TRBJ2-7, with TRBD1 identical over 7 bases. This CDR3 is 15 amino acids long. The junction had 18 bases not matched to a gene; V was cut back by 5 bases and J by 11 bases. Per germline, CDR1 KGHSH and CDR2 LQKENI. The CDR3 nucleotides are TGTGCCAGCTCATCCGGGACAGCATTATTTTTTTCCGAGTACTTC. The encoded protein is CASSSGTALFFSEYF.

V is TRBV15 and J is TRBJ2-2; TRBD1 aligns across 7 bases. The CDR3 is 14 residues long. The V segment lost 3 bases and the J segment 4 bases; nucleotides outside the gene matches: 2. The germline V gene has CDR1 LNHNV and CDR2 YYDKDF (reference sequence). The DNA for the CDR3 is TGTGCCACCAGCAGGACAGGGAGCACCGGGGAGCTGTTTTTT. Amino acids: CATSRTGSTGELFF.

The V call is TRBV5-4, the J call TRBJ1-2, with D tentatively TRBD1 (6 bases). Germline assignment: CDR1 SGHNT and CDR2 YYREEE (reference sequence). Trimming removed 2 bases from V and 6 bases from J, with 20 bases in between. CDR3 length equals 16 residues. The CDR3: CASSFPTGRGSNGYTF. In DNA, the CDR3 is TGTGCCAGCAGCTTCCCGACAGGCAGAGGCTCTAATGGCTACACCTTC.

The chain has TRBV10-1 and TRBJ1-2, with D possibly matching TRBD1 (6 bases). The CDR3 loop spans 13 amino acids. Per the germline V gene, CDR1 is WNHNN and CDR2 is SYGVQD (reference sequence). Trimming took off 4 bases at V and 4 bases at J, with 10 bases between the two ends. As DNA, the CDR3 is TGCGCCAGCAGTGGGGACAAACCCTATGGCTACACCTTC. Protein product: CASSGDKPYGYTF.

This clone was seen more than once but under ten times. V usage is TRBV5-6 and J usage is TRBJ1-3; a possible D gene is TRBD1 (5 bases). V shed 4 bases and J shed 2 bases, with 13 bases lying between them. This CDR3 comprises 15 residues. Germline V gene sequence: CDR1 SGHDT, CDR2 YYEEEE. The DNA for the CDR3 is TGTGCCAGCAGCGAACGGACATTTACTGGAAACACCATATATTTT. It translates to CASSERTFTGNTIYF.

The V and J genes are TRBV6-5 and TRBJ1-5; TRBD1 aligns across 8 bases. CDR3 size: 15 residues. In germline, CDR1 is MNHEY, CDR2 SVGAGI. V was pared by 2 bases and J by 2 bases, with 2 bases of the junction left unmatched. In nucleotides, the CDR3 is TGTGCCAGCAGTTACAGGGGACAGGGCAATCAGCCCCAGCATTTT. Its translation is CASSYRGQGNQPQHF.

This sequence joins TRBV4-1 and TRBJ2-7; tentatively, D is TRBD1 (6 bases). The CDR3 loop spans 17 amino acids. CDR1 is MGHRA, CDR2 YSYEKL, per germline. The V gene lost 0 bases and the J gene lost 4 bases, with 19 bases spanning the gap. CDR3 sequence (DNA): TGCGCCAGCAGCCAAGATTTAGTTAGGACAGACGGTTACGAGCAGTACTTC. Its translation: CASSQDLVRTDGYEQYF.

A single count supports this clone. The V gene is TRBV4-1, the J gene TRBJ1-1, with 8 nucleotides matching TRBD1. Germline CDR1 and CDR2: MGHRA and YSYEKL. The CDR3 has 14 amino acids. The V segment lost 6 bases and the J segment 1 base; nucleotides outside the gene matches: 4. For the CDR3, the DNA is TGCGCCAGCAGTCCCGGGACAGGGAACACTGAAGCTTTCTTT. It encodes CASSPGTGNTEAFF.

On this clone itself: Other DNA sequences within the sample encode an identical CDR3. This chain uses TRBV30 with TRBJ1-1, with D uncertain. Germline lookup yields CDR1 GTSNPN and CDR2 SVGIG (reference sequence). The CDR3 length is 15 residues. The germline V and J ends were trimmed by 0 bases and 0 bases, with 11 bases remaining between them. CDR3 loop: CAWSVPQVMNTEAFF. Here the CDR3 DNA reads TGTGCCTGGAGTGTACCCCAGGTTATGAACACTGAAGCTTTCTTT.

The rearrangement links TRBV5-6 to TRBJ2-6, with 8 bases aligning to TRBD1. V shed 0 bases and J 2 bases; nucleotides not matched to a gene: 7. The CDR3 spans 18 residues. Germline loops: CDR1 SGHDT, CDR2 YYEEEE. Written as DNA, the CDR3 is TGTGCCAGCAGCTTGGAGACAGGGGTGTCTCCTGGGGCCAACGTCCTGACTTTC. Protein product: CASSLETGVSPGANVLTF.

The rearrangement joins TRBV2 to TRBJ1-1, with unresolved D. The CDR3 sequence is 13 residues long. CDR1 and CDR2 from the germline V gene are SNHLY and FYNNEI. V lost 9 bases and J 4 bases, leaving 15 bases between the germline ends. The CDR3 here is CASGREESTEAFF. CDR3 nucleotide sequence: TGTGCCAGTGGGAGGGAGGAGTCCACTGAAGCTTTCTTT. Using reference TRBV2 and TRBJ1-1 for the parts outside the CDR3, the full variable domain is EPEVTQTPSHQVTQMGQEVILRCVPISNHLYFYWYRQILGQKVEFLVSFYNNEISEKSEIFDDQFSVERPDGSNFTLKIRSTKLEDSAMYFCASGREESTEAFFGQGTRLTVV.

Comment on this clone: Because the CDR3's place on the DNA is in doubt, the DNA is left out and the CDR3 is given as listed by TCRdb. The rearrangement links TRBV3-1 (or the pseudogene TRBV3-2) to TRBJ2-3; TRBD2 was called by the table and not checked on the DNA. From germline, CDR1 is LGHDT and CDR2 YNNKEL (reference sequence). The CDR3 extends over 21 residues, inclusive of both ends. The CDR3 is CASSQDFEELVGEGTPRLGYF.